The TCR beta chain described here comes from a study of blood T cell repertoires in COVID-19. Study details: In each case, the material was cDNA or gDNA derived from T cells, B-cell-depleted T cells, or PBMCs.

In the original processing: Reference gene primer amplification in the assay estimated nucleated cell counts. Some clones are missing from TCRdb's copy, which holds only in-frame ones; the method was immunoSEQ multiplex PCR. Clone size and V and J calls were adopted from that table, with D and trimming inferred from the DNA. The sample lists tens of thousands of clones; roughly 88% were seen once. V shed 6 bases, J shed 7 bases, and the junction held 5 bases outside the gene matches. This CDR3 is built from 14 residues. Germline-derived CDR1 and CDR2 are MNHEY and SVGAGI. The chain couples TRBV6-5 to TRBJ2-7; 14 bases map to TRBD2. Sequenced sample: peripheral blood. This clonotype was obtained from a man aged 45 to 65 with COVID-19, enrolled during active disease. In nucleotides, the CDR3 is TGTGCCAGCAGGCAGGGACTAGCGGGAGTTGAGCAGTACTTC. Translation: CASRQGLAGVEQYF.